This T cell receptor beta chain was identified in a study of CDR3 diversity in severe acne. By its share, this clonotype is medium-sized (0.01 to 0.1%). TCRdb called the PCR reads again in MiXCR, with one record for every CDR3 protein. Of 97,000 or so distinct CDR3 sequences in the sample, about half were seen once. Germline assignment: CDR1 SNHLY and CDR2 FYNNEI. The CDR3 spans 12 residues. Trimming removed 3 bases at V and 9 bases at J, with 9 bases between. The chain has TRBV2 and TRBJ1-5; no reliable D call. The sequence came from a male donor with acne. Sequenced input: blood. CDR3 protein: CASSDPPRPQHF. CDR3 DNA: TGTGCCAGCAGTGACCCCCCTCGGCCCCAGCATTTT.